Described below is a single T cell receptor (beta chain) sequence and its context. Antigen unknown. Germline-derived CDR1 and CDR2 are LNHDA and SQIVND (reference sequence). The CDR3 extends over 15 amino acids. J lost 6 bases, V lost 0 bases, and 6 bases had no gene match. TCRdb's table, derived via immunoSEQ multiplex PCR, lists solely in-frame clones and lacks some. Among 150,000 to 190,000 clones, about 87% were seen once, and the ten largest hold 13%. Time point denoted: blood 2 weeks post-SBRT. Treatment reported: 15 Gy SBRT to primary tumor, nephrectomy 4 weeks later. Serial blood draws occurred at baseline and 2 and 4 weeks post-SBRT. These data are taken from a study of radiation and T cells in renal cell carcinoma. Turning to the study itself: Nephrectomy followed 15 Gy stereotactic body radiation by 4 weeks. The study, taken as a whole, reports: From baseline, blood top tumor clonotypes peaked at 2 weeks post-radiation. Without pretreatment biopsies, baseline tumor clonotype presence was undetermined.

The source was blood, collected from a patient whose treatment included radiotherapy and nephrectomy. This TCR was sampled from a woman between 50 and 59 years old with renal cell carcinoma. The gene calls are TRBV19 and TRBJ2-7; TRBD1 agrees at 9 bases. CDR3 sequence (DNA): TGTGCCAGTAGTATAGAGGGGACAGGGCCCCGCGAGCAGTACTTC. This translates into CASSIEGTGPREQYF.